These 26 T cell receptor beta chains originate from one sample sequenced in a study of blood T cell repertoires in COVID-19. Only in-frame clones appear in the TCRdb table, and some are missing; sequencing was by immunoSEQ multiplex PCR. Of tens of thousands of clones listed, about 90% are singletons. Sequenced input: peripheral blood. The receptor source for this set is a man aged 18 to 29 with COVID-19, enrolled during active disease.

This chain uses TRBV12-3 or TRBV12-4 with TRBJ1-2; TRBD1 might be the D (6 bases). V was clipped by 7 bases and J by 3 bases, with 9 bases between them. This CDR3 is 12 amino acids long. The CDR3 protein is CASTGVYYGYTF. In DNA, the CDR3 is TGTGCCAGCACAGGGGTCTACTATGGCTACACCTTC.

The chain carries TRBV4-3 and TRBJ1-2; D is possibly TRBD1 (5 bases). The CDR3 length is 14 residues. Germline CDR1 reads LGHNA; CDR2 reads YSLEER. V gave up 1 base and J gave up 4 bases, with 10 bases separating them. CDR3 protein: CASSQADSLYGYTF. The CDR3 bases are TGCGCCAGCAGCCAAGCCGACAGTCTCTATGGCTACACCTTC.

V usage is TRBV27 and J usage is TRBJ1-6; maybe TRBD1 (5 bases). Trimming pared 7 bases from V and 9 bases from J, leaving 19 bases between. Per germline, CDR1 MNHEY and CDR2 SMNVEV (reference sequence). CDR3 length equals 15 residues. As DNA, the CDR3 is TGTGCCAGCACCGACCTAGGGGCGCGGACTTCACCCCTCCACTTT. Translation: CASTDLGARTSPLHF.

The genes are TRBV2 and TRBJ2-5; D perhaps matches TRBD2 (5 bases). Germline V gene lookup returns CDR1 SNHLY and CDR2 FYNNEI. The CDR3 consists of 12 residues. Between the trimmed V and J ends, which lost 7 bases and 5 bases, there was a span of 11 bases. The CDR3 is CASMGRWETQYF. CDR3 sequence (DNA): TGTGCCAGCATGGGGAGATGGGAGACCCAGTACTTC. Full variable domain (outside the CDR3, taken from reference TRBV2 and TRBJ2-5): EPEVTQTPSHQVTQMGQEVILRCVPISNHLYFYWYRQILGQKVEFLVSFYNNEISEKSEIFDDQFSVERPDGSNFTLKIRSTKLEDSAMYFCASMGRWETQYFGPGTRLLVL.

The chain's CDR3 is CASSLAGVLGSYEQYF. As DNA, the CDR3 is TGCGCCAGCAGCTTGGCGGGGGTCCTCGGGTCCTACGAGCAGTACTTC. The chain has TRBV5-1 and TRBJ2-7, with D possibly being TRBD2 (6 bases). This CDR3 is 16 amino acids long. In germline, CDR1 is SGHRS, CDR2 YFSETQ. V lost 0 bases and J lost 1, with 14 bases in between.

V usage is TRBV19 and J usage is TRBJ2-7; 8 positions match TRBD1. V lost 6 bases to trimming and J lost 5 bases; unmatched junction nucleotides: 9. The germline V gene has CDR1 LNHDA and CDR2 SQIVND (reference sequence). This CDR3 region has 14 residues. CDR3 in amino acids: CASSPRQGSNEQYF. In DNA, the CDR3 is TGTGCCAGTAGCCCAAGACAGGGGTCCAACGAGCAGTACTTC.

V is TRBV19 and J is TRBJ1-2, with a possible D match to TRBD1 (5 bases). Germline values: CDR1 LNHDA, CDR2 SQIVND (reference sequence). The ends were cut back, 5 bases at V and 14 bases at J, with 21 bases in the middle. This CDR3 has 13 amino acids. This CDR3 is CASSDSDTGRPTF. CDR3 bases: TGTGCCAGTAGTGACTCGGACACAGGCCGCCCTACCTTC.

The V call is TRBV28, the J call TRBJ2-2; D is unclear. The CDR3 contains 12 residues. Trimming removed 5 bases from V and 5 bases from J, with 6 bases in between. Germline-derived CDR1 and CDR2 are MDHEN and SYDVKM. CDR3 nucleotide sequence: TGTGCCAGCAGTATTCCGACCGGGGAGCTGTTTTTT. This sequence encodes CASSIPTGELFF.

The chain has TRBV7-2 and TRBJ2-5; the D gene is possibly TRBD1 (5 bases). The CDR3 sequence is 13 residues long. Germline-derived CDR1 and CDR2 are SGHTA and FQGNSA. V shed 6 bases and J shed 4 bases, with 12 bases lying between them. CDR3 DNA: TGTGCCAGCAGTAGGGGTGGTGGAGAGACCCAGTACTTC. This gives the protein CASSRGGGETQYF.

The chain is built from TRBV7-8 and TRBJ1-2, with 10 bases aligning to TRBD1. V lost 1 base to trimming and J lost 3 bases; unmatched junction nucleotides: 5. The germline gives CDR1 SGHVS, CDR2 FQNEAQ. CDR3 length equals 16 residues. The chain's CDR3 is CASSLGPGTGDYGYTF. CDR3 bases: TGTGCCAGCAGCTTAGGCCCCGGGACAGGGGACTATGGCTACACCTTC.

The chain employs TRBV7-9 and TRBJ1-1, with D tentatively TRBD1 (6 bases). CDR3 length: 14 residues. V lost 6 bases to trimming and J lost 4 bases, with 15 bases between them. Germline V gene lookup returns CDR1 SEHNR and CDR2 FQNEAQ (reference sequence). The CDR3 here is CASSVTGTGTEAFF. The CDR3, as DNA: TGTGCCAGCAGTGTTACAGGGACGGGCACTGAAGCTTTCTTT.

The CDR3 spells CASSYSYSRDVYGYTF. The CDR3, as DNA: TGTGCCAGCAGTTACTCGTACTCGAGGGATGTCTATGGCTACACCTTC. The chain uses TRBV6-5 and TRBJ1-2; D not certain. The germline gives CDR1 MNHEY, CDR2 SVGAGI. Trimming left V 0 bases short and J 4 bases short, with 15 bases between. This CDR3 region has 16 residues.

Written as DNA, the CDR3 is TGTGCCACCAGCGAGACAGCGAACACTGAAGCTTTCTTT. Translated, it gives CATSETANTEAFF. The chain employs TRBV15 and TRBJ1-1; the D gene is possibly TRBD1 (5 bases). CDR1 is LNHNV, CDR2 YYDKDF, per germline (reference sequence). The CDR3 is 13 amino acids. Trimming left V 5 bases short and J 1 base short, with 8 bases between.

The chain recombines TRBV4-2 with TRBJ2-7; 9 bases are a match to TRBD1. The length of the CDR3 is 14 residues. Germline V lookup: CDR1 LGHNA, CDR2 YNFKEQ. The V segment lost 1 base and the J segment 2 bases; nucleotides outside the gene matches: 0. The CDR3 region is CASSQGQGAYEQYF. The CDR3 nucleotides are TGTGCCAGCAGCCAAGGACAGGGGGCCTACGAGCAGTACTTC.

V usage is TRBV27 and J usage is TRBJ1-1, with D uncertain. The CDR3 loop spans 15 amino acids. The germline V gene has CDR1 MNHEY and CDR2 SMNVEV (reference sequence). V shed 5 bases and J shed 3 bases, with 16 bases lying between them. For the CDR3, the DNA is TGTGCCAGCAGTCCCTGGCAGATGTCCGACACTGAAGCTTTCTTT. Translating it yields CASSPWQMSDTEAFF.

The V call is TRBV29-1, the J call TRBJ1-1, with D possibly matching TRBD1 (5 bases). The CDR3 has 11 residues. Germline V gives CDR1 SQVTM, CDR2 ANQGSEA. The V end lost 4 bases, the J end lost 9 bases, and 12 bases lay between the germline ends. The CDR3 sequence is CSVVRDVQAFF. The DNA for the CDR3 is TGCAGCGTTGTCAGGGATGTTCAAGCTTTCTTT.

The rearrangement joins TRBV27 to TRBJ2-7, with TRBD2 as a possible D gene (6 bases). Germline values: CDR1 MNHEY, CDR2 SMNVEV (reference sequence). The CDR3 totals 13 residues. V shed 9 bases and J shed 3 bases, with 15 bases lying between them. The CDR3 nucleotides are TGTGCCAGTCGCCGGACTAACTACTACGAGCAGTACTTC. Translated: CASRRTNYYEQYF.

The chain links TRBV12-3 or TRBV12-4 to TRBJ2-7; D gene uncertain. Trimming cost V 4 bases and J 3 bases, with 7 bases left between them. The CDR3 spans 12 residues. CDR3 sequence (DNA): TGTGCCAGCAGTTCCTTATACTACGAGCAGTACTTC. Protein: CASSSLYYEQYF.

The chain joins TRBV27 to TRBJ2-7; perhaps TRBD1 as D (5 bases). This CDR3 is built from 11 residues. V lost 5 bases, J lost 3 bases, and 5 bases lay in between. Germline CDR1 MNHEY, CDR2 SMNVEV (reference sequence). CDR3 coding DNA: TGTGCCAGCAGTACAGGCTACGAGCAGTACTTC. Its translation: CASSTGYEQYF.

This sequence joins TRBV4-1 and TRBJ1-5; D not certain. V was shortened by 0 bases and J by 11 bases, with 8 bases between the two germline ends. This CDR3 contains 12 residues. Germline CDR1 reads MGHRA; CDR2 reads YSYEKL. This CDR3 is CASSQDGVSQHF. The CDR3 bases are TGCGCCAGCAGCCAAGACGGAGTGTCCCAGCATTTT.

The V gene is TRBV27, the J gene TRBJ2-7; 10 bases align to TRBD1. Germline assignment: CDR1 MNHEY and CDR2 SMNVEV (reference sequence). The V and J ends lost 6 bases and 3 bases, in that order; junction bases with no gene match: 8. This CDR3 is 15 amino acids long. The CDR3 nucleotides are TGTGCCAGCAGCTTGATTAGGACAGGGGGCTACGAGCAGTACTTC. Translation: CASSLIRTGGYEQYF.

CDR3: CASSYYRGTEAFF. CDR3 DNA sequence: TGTGCCAGCAGTTATTATCGGGGCACTGAAGCTTTCTTT. The chain recombines TRBV6-5 with TRBJ1-1, with unresolved D. Germline loops: CDR1 MNHEY, CDR2 SVGAGI. Between the trimmed V and J ends, which lost 3 bases and 4 bases, there was a span of 9 bases. The CDR3 length is 13 residues.

The rearrangement joins TRBV10-3 to TRBJ2-7; the D gene is possibly TRBD1 (6 bases). V lost 1 base and J lost 3, with 7 bases in between. The V gene's germline CDR1 is ENHRY and CDR2 SYGVKD. The CDR3 length is 13 residues. Here the CDR3 DNA reads TGTGCCATCAGTGAGTTAGGGGGCTACGAGCAGTACTTC. Protein product: CAISELGGYEQYF.

Notes on this clone: The junction departs from the called germline gene at one end, perhaps through a read error. The CDR3 DNA is TGTGCCAGCAGTTCGATACAGGGGGGGGCTGAAAAACTGCTTTTT. It yields the protein CASSSIQGGAEKLLF. The V call is TRBV6-5, the J call TRBJ1-4; 8 bases line up with TRBD1. Germline loops: CDR1 MNHEY, CDR2 SVGAGI. CDR3 length: 15 amino acids.

The genes are TRBV7-9 and TRBJ1-1, with 10 bases matching TRBD1. V lost 5 bases and J lost 5; bases outside the gene matches: 5. CDR3 size: 14 residues. Per the germline V gene, CDR1 is SEHNR and CDR2 is FQNEAQ (reference sequence). DNA of the CDR3: TGTGCCAGCAGCCCCCCGGGACAGGGGACTGAAGCTTTCTTT. As protein: CASSPPGQGTEAFF.

This chain links TRBV7-8 with TRBJ2-7, with a weak D call TRBD1 (5 bases). This CDR3 region has 12 residues. With 6 bases removed from V and 3 bases from J, the gap between germline ends came to 9 bases. Germline V gene data show CDR1 as SGHVS and CDR2 as FQNEAQ. This CDR3 is CASRDTHYEQYF. CDR3 in DNA: TGTGCCAGCAGGGACACTCACTACGAGCAGTACTTC.